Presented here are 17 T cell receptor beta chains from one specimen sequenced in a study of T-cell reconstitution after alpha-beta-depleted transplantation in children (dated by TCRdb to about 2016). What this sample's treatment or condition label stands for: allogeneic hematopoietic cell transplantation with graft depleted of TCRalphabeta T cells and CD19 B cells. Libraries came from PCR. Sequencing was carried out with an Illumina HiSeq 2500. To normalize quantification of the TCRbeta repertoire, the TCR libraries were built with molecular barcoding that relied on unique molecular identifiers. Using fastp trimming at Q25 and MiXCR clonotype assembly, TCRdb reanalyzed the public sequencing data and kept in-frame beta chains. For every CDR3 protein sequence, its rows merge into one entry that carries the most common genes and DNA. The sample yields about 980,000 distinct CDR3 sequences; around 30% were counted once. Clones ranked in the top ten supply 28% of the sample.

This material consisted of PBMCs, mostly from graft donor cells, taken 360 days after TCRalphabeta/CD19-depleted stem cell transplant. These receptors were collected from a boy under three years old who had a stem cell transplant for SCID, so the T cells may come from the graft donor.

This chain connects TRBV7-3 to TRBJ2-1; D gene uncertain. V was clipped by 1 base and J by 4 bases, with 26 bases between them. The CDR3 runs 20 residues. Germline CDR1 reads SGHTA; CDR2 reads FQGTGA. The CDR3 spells CASSLKVRSAHIKPYNEQFF. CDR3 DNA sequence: TGTGCCAGCAGCTTAAAGGTTAGGTCGGCACACATAAAACCTTACAATGAGCAGTTCTTC.

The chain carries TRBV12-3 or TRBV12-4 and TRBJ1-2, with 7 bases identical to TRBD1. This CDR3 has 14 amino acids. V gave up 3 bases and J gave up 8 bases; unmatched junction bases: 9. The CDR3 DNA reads TGTGCCAGCAGTTTTGGGACAGTCGTTACCGGCTACACCTTC. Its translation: CASSFGTVVTGYTF.

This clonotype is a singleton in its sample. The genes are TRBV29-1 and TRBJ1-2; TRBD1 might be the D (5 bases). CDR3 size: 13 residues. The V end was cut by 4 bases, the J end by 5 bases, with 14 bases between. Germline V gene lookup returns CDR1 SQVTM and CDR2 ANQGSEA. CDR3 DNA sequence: TGCAGCGTTGGCGCGGGGGTGAAATATGGCTACACCTTC. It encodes CSVGAGVKYGYTF.

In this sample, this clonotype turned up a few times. The CDR3 DNA is TGTGCCAGCAAATCGGAGGCCCACACTGAAGCTTTCTTT. Translating gives CASKSEAHTEAFF. V is TRBV2 and J is TRBJ1-1; unclear D gene. CDR1 and CDR2 (germline): SNHLY, FYNNEI. The CDR3 extends over 13 amino acids. Trimming shortened V by 7 bases and J by 3 bases, and 12 bases separated the two germline ends.

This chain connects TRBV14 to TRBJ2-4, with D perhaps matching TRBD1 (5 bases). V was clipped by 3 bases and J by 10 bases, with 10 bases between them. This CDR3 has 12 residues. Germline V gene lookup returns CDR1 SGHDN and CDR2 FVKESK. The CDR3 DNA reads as TGTGCCAGCAGCCACACAGGAGTTATTCAGTACTTC. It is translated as CASSHTGVIQYF.

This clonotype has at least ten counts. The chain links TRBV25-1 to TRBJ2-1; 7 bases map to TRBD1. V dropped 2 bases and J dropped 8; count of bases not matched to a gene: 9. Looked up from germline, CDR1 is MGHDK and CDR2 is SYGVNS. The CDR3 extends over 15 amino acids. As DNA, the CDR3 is TGTGCCAGCAGTGAAGGACAGGCCTTCAGGGATGAGCAGTTCTTC. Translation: CASSEGQAFRDEQFF.

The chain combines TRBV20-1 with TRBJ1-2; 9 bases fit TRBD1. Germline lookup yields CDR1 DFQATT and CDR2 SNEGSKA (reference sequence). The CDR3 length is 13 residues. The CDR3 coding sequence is TGCATGACCTCGGGACAGGGAATCTATGGCTACACCTTC. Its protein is CMTSGQGIYGYTF.

Here the CDR3 reads CATRRGGGSSYNEQFF. The CDR3 bases are TGTGCCACCCGCCGGGGCGGGGGGAGCTCCTACAATGAGCAGTTCTTC. V usage is TRBV24-1 and J usage is TRBJ2-1; 8 positions match TRBD2. The V gene's germline CDR1 is KGHDR and CDR2 SFDVKD. Losses at the gene ends were 9 bases for V and 0 bases for J; bases not matched to a gene: 9. CDR3 length equals 16 residues.

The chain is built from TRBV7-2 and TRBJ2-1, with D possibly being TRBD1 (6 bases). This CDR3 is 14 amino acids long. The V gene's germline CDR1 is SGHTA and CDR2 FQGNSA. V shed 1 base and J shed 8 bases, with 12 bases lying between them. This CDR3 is CASSLGQGLYEQFF. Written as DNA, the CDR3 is TGTGCCAGCAGCTTAGGGCAGGGGTTGTATGAGCAGTTCTTC.

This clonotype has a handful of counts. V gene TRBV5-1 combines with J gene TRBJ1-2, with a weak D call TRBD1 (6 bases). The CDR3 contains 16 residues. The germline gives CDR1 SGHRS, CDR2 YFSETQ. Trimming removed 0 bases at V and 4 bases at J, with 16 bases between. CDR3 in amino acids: CASSLVSEGTRYGYTF. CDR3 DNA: TGCGCCAGCAGCTTGGTCTCCGAGGGGACACGCTATGGCTACACCTTC.

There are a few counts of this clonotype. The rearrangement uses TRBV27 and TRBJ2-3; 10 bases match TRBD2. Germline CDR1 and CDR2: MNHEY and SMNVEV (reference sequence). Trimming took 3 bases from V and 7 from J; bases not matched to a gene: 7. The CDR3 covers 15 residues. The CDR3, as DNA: TGTGCCAGCAGTTTTATCAGCGGGGGGGGGAATACGCAGTATTTT. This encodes CASSFISGGGNTQYF.

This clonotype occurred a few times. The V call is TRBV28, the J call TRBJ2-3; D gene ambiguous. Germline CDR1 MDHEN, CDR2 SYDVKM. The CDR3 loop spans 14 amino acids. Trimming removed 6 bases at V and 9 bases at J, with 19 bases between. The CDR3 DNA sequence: TGTGCCAGCAGCCACGATCGGGTCGTGAGAACGCAGTATTTT. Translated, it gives CASSHDRVVRTQYF.

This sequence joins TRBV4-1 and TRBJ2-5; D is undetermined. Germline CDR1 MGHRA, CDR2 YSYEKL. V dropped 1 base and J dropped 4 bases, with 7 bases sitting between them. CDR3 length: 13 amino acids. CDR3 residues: CASSQVDRETQYF. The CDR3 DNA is TGCGCCAGCAGCCAAGTAGATCGAGAGACCCAGTACTTC.

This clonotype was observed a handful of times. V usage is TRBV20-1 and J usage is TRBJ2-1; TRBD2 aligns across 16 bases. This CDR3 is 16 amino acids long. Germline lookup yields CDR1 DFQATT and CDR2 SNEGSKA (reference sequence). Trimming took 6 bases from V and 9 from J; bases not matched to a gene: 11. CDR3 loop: CSAAAWGTSGGGEQFF. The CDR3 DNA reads TGCAGTGCCGCCGCCTGGGGGACTAGCGGGGGGGGTGAGCAGTTCTTC.

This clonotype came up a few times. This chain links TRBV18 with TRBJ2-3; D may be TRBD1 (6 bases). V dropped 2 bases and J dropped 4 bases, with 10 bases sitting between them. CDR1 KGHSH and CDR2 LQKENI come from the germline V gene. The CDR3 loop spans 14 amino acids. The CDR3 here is CASSPGNRADTQYF. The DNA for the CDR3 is TGTGCCAGCTCACCAGGGAACAGGGCAGATACGCAGTATTTT.

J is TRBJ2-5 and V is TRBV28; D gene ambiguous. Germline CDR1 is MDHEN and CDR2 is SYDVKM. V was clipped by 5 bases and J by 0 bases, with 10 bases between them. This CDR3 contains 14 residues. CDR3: CASSHGRYQETQYF. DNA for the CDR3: TGTGCCAGCAGTCACGGACGGTACCAAGAGACCCAGTACTTC.

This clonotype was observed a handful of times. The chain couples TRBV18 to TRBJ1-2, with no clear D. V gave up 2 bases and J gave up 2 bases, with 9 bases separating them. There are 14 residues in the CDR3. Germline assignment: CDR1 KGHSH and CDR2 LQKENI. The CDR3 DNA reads TGTGCCAGCTCACCAGAGGGCGCAAACTATGGCTACACCTTC. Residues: CASSPEGANYGYTF.